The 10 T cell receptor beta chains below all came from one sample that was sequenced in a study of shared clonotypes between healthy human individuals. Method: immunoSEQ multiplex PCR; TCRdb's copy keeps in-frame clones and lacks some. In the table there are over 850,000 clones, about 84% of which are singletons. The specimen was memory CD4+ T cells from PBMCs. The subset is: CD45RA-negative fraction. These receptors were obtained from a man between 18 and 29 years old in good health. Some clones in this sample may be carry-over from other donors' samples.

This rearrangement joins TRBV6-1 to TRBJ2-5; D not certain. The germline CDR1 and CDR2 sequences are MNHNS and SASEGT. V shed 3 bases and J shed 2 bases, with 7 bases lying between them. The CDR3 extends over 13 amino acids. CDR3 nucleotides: TGTGCCAGCAGTGAGGCCTATCAAGAGACCCAGTACTTC. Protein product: CASSEAYQETQYF.

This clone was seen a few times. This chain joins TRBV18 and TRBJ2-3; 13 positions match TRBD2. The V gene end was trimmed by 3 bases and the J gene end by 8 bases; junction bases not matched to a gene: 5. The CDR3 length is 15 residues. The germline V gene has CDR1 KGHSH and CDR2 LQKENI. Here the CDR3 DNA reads TGTGCCAGCTCACCTGGGACTAGCGGGATCGGTACGCAGTATTTT. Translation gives CASSPGTSGIGTQYF. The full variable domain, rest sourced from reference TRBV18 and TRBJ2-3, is NAGVMQNPRHLVRRRGQEARLRCSPMKGHSHVYWYRQLPEEGLKFMVYLQKENIIDESGMPKERFSAEFPKEGPSILRIQQVVRGDSAAYFCASSPGTSGIGTQYFGPGTRLTVL.

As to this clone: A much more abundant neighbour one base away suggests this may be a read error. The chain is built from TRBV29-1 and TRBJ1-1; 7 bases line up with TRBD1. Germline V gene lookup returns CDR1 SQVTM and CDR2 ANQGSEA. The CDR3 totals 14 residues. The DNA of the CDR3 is TGCAACGTTGTTAGAGGGGGCGCGGGGACTGAAGCTTTCTTT. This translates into CNVVRGGAGTEAFF.

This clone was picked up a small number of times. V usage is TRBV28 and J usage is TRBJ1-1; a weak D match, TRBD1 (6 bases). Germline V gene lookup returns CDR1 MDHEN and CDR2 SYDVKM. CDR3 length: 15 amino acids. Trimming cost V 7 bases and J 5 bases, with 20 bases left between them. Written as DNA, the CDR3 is TGTGCCAGCACCTCCTCGGGGGGGCCAAGGACTGAAGCTTTCTTT. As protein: CASTSSGGPRTEAFF.

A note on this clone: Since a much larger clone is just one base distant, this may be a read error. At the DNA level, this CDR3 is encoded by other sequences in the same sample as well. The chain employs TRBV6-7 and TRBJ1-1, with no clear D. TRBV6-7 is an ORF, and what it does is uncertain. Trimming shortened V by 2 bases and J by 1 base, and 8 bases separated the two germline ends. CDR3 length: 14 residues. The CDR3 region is CASSYPRGNTEAFF. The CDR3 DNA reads TGTGCCAGCAGTTACCCTCGGGGGAACACTGAAGCTTTCTTT.

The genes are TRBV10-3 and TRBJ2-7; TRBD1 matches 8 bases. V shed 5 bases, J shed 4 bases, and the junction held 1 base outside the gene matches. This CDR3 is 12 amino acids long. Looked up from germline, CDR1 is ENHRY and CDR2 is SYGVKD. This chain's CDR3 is CAISYRGYEQYF. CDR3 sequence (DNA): TGTGCCATCAGTTACAGGGGGTACGAGCAGTACTTC.

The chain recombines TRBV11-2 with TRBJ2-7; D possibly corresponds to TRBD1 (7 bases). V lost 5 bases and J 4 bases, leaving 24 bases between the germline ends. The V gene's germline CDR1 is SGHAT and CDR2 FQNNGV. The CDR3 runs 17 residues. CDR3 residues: CASSPLNRGGSVYEQYF. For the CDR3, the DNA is TGTGCCAGCAGCCCATTAAACAGGGGAGGTAGTGTATACGAGCAGTACTTC.

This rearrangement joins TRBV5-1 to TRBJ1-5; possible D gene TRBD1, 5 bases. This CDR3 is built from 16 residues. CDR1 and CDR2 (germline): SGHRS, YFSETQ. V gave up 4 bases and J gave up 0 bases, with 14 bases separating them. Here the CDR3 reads CASSPEGPYSNQPQHF. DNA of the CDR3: TGCGCCAGCAGCCCGGAGGGACCATATAGCAATCAGCCCCAGCATTTT.

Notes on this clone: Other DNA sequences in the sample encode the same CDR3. CDR3 region: CASSLDGQSTDTQYF. The CDR3 coding sequence is TGCGCCAGCAGCTTGGATGGGCAAAGCACAGATACGCAGTATTTT. The chain uses TRBV5-1 and TRBJ2-3; no clear D gene. CDR1 and CDR2 from the germline V gene are SGHRS and YFSETQ. Deletions cut 0 bases from V and 0 bases from J, with 8 bases between. The CDR3 length is 15 residues.

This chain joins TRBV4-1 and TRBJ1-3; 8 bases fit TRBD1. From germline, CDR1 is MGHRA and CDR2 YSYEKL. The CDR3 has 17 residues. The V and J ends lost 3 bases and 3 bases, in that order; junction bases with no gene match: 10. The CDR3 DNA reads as TGCGCCAGCAGCCACGTAACAACAGGGGGAGGTGGAAACACCATATATTTT. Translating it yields CASSHVTTGGGGNTIYF.